This T cell receptor beta chain was sequenced for a study of early T cells in non-severe SARS-CoV-2 infection. Study-level information: Bulk RNA taken from unsorted whole blood was sequenced, leaving chains unpaired.

The germline CDR1 and CDR2 sequences are MNHNY and SVGAGI (reference sequence). The CDR3 extends over 13 amino acids. The V end lost 5 bases, the J end lost 4 bases, and 11 bases lay between the germline ends. Each CDR3 protein gets one entry after TCRdb re-called the 5' RACE reads with MiXCR. The table has more than 20,000 distinct CDR3 sequences, approximately 5.8% seen once. The chain joins TRBV6-6 to TRBJ1-2, with TRBD1 as a possible D gene (5 bases). This TCR was recovered from an adult who was a healthcare worker with PCR-confirmed SARS-CoV-2 infection or an uninfected control (not recorded which). The source material was whole blood, sampled at baseline. The CDR3 here is CASSPGRGYGYTF. The DNA of the CDR3 is TGTGCCAGCAGTCCGGGGAGGGGCTATGGCTACACCTTC.